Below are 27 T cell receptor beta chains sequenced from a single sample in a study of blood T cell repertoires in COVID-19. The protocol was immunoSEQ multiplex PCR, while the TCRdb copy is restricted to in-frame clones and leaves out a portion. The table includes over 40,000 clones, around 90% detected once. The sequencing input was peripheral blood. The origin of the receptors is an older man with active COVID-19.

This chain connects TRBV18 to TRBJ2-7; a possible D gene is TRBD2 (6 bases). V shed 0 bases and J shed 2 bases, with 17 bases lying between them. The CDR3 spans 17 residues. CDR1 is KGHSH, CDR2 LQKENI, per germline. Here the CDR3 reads CASSPPTGSGRTYEQYF. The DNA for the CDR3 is TGTGCCAGCTCACCACCAACCGGTAGCGGTAGGACCTACGAGCAGTACTTC.

CDR3 sequence: CASSESLAQADTQYF. The CDR3 coding sequence is TGTGCCAGCAGTGAGTCCCTAGCCCAGGCAGATACGCAGTATTTT. The chain is built from TRBV2 and TRBJ2-3, with D possibly matching TRBD2 (5 bases). Looked up from germline, CDR1 is SNHLY and CDR2 is FYNNEI. The CDR3 loop spans 15 amino acids. V was shortened by 3 bases and J by 4 bases, with 14 bases between the two germline ends.

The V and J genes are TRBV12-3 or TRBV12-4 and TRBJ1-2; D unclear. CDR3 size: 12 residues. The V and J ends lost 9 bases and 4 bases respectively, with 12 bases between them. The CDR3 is CASSEGTYGYTF. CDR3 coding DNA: TGTGCCAGTTCGGAGGGAACCTATGGCTACACCTTC.

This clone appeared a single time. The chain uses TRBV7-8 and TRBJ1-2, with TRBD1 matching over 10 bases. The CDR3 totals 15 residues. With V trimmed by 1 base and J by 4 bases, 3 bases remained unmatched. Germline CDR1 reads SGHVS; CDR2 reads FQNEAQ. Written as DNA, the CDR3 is TGTGCCAGCAGCTTAGGGGACAGGGGCAGCTATGGCTACACCTTC. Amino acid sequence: CASSLGDRGSYGYTF.

The chain's CDR3 is CASTANREGTEAFF. CDR3 bases: TGTGCCAGCACGGCGAACAGGGAGGGCACTGAAGCTTTCTTT. The genes are TRBV27 and TRBJ1-1; D perhaps matches TRBD1 (6 bases). The germline V gene has CDR1 MNHEY and CDR2 SMNVEV (reference sequence). The V end was cut by 7 bases, the J end by 4 bases, with 16 bases between. CDR3 length equals 14 residues.

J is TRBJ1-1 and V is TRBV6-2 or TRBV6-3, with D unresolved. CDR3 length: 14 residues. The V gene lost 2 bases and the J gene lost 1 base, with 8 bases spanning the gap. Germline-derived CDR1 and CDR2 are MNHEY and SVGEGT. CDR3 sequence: CASSYRGENTEAFF. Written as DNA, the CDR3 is TGTGCCAGCAGTTACCGGGGTGAGAACACTGAAGCTTTCTTT.

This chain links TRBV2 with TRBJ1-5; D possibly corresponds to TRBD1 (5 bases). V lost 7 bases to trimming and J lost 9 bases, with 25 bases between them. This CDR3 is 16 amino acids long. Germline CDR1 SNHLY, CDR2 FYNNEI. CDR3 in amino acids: CASKGRQGYNHGPQHF. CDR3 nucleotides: TGTGCCAGCAAAGGTCGGCAGGGATACAATCATGGGCCCCAGCATTTT.

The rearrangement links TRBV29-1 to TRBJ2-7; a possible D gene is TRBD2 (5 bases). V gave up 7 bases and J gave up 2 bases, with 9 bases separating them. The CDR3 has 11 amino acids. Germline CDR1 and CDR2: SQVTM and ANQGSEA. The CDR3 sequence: CSAQEAYEQYF. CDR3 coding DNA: TGCAGCGCTCAGGAGGCCTACGAGCAGTACTTC.

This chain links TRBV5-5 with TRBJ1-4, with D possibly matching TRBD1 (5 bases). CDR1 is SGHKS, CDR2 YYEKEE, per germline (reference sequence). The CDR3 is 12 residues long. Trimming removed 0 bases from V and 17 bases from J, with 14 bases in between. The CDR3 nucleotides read TGTGCCAGCAGCTTGGATTTCGGGGGGATTTTTTTT. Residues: CASSLDFGGIFF.

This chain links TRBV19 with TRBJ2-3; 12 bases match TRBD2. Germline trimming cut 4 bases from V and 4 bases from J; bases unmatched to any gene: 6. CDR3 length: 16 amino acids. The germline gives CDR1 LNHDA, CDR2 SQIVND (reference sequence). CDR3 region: CASSTLAGGFADTQYF. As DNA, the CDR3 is TGTGCCAGTAGTACCCTAGCGGGGGGGTTTGCAGATACGCAGTATTTT. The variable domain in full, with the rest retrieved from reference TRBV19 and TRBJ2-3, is DGGITQSPKYLFRKEGQNVTLSCEQNLNHDAMYWYRQDPGQGLRLIYYSQIVNDFQKGDIAEGYSVSREKKESFPLTVTSAQKNPTAFYLCASSTLAGGFADTQYFGPGTRLTVL.

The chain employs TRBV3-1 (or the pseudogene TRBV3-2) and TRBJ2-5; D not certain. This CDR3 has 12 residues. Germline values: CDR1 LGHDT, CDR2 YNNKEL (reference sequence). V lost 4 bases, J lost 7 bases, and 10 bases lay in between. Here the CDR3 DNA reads TGTGCCAGCAGCCCGGCCCCAGGGACCCAGTACTTC. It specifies CASSPAPGTQYF.

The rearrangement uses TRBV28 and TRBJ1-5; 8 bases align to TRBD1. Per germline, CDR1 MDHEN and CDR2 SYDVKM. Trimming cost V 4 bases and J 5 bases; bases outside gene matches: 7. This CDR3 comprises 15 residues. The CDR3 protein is CASSSNRGWDQPQHF. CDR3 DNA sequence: TGTGCCAGCAGTTCCAACAGGGGGTGGGATCAGCCCCAGCATTTT. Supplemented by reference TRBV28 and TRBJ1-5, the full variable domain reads DVKVTQSSRYLVKRTGEKVFLECVQDMDHENMFWYRQDPGLGLRLIYFSYDVKMKEKGDIPEGYSVSREKKERFSLILESASTNQTSMYLCASSSNRGWDQPQHFGDGTRLSIL.

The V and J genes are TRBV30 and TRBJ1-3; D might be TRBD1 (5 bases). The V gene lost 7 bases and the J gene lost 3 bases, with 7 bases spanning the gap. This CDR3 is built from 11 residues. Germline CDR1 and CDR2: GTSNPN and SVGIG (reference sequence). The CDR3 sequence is CAFDSGNTIYF. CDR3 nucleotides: TGTGCCTTTGACAGTGGAAACACCATATATTTT. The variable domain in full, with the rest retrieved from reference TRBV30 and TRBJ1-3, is SQTIHQWPATLVQPVGSPLSLECTVEGTSNPNLYWYRQAAGRGLQLLFYSVGIGQISSEVPQNLSASRPQDRQFILSSKKLLLSDSGFYLCAFDSGNTIYFGEGSWLTVV.

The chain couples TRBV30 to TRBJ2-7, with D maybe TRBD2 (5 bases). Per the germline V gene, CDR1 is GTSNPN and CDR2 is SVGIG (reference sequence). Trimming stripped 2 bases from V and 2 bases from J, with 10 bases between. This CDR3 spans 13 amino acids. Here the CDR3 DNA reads TGTGCCTGGAGTTTGGGAGCAACCTACGAGCAGTACTTC. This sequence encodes CAWSLGATYEQYF. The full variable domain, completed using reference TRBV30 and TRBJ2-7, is SQTIHQWPATLVQPVGSPLSLECTVEGTSNPNLYWYRQAAGRGLQLLFYSVGIGQISSEVPQNLSASRPQDRQFILSSKKLLLSDSGFYLCAWSLGATYEQYFGPGTRLTVT.

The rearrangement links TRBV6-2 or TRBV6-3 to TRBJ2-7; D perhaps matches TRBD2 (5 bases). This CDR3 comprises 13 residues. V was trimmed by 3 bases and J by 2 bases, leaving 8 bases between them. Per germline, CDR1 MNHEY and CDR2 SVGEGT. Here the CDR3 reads CASSYRGTYEQYF. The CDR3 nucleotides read TGTGCCAGCAGTTATCGGGGTACCTACGAGCAGTACTTC.

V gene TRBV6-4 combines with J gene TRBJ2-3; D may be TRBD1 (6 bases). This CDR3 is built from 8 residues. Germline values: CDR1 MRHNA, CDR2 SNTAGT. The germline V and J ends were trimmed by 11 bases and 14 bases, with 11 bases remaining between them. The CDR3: CACSTGYF. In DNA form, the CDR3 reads TGTGCCTGTTCGACAGGGTATTTT.

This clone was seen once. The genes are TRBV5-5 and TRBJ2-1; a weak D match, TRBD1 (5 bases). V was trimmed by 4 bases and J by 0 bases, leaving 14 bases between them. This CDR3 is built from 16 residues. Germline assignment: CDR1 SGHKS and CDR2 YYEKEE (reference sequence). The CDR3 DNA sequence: TGTGCCAGCAGCCCGATGGGGCGGAGCTCCTACAATGAGCAGTTCTTC. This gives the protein CASSPMGRSSYNEQFF.

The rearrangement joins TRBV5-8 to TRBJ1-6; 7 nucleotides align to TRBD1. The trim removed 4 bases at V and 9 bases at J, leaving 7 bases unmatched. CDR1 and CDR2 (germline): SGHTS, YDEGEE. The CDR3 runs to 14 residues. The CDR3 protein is CASSLIGGGSPLHF. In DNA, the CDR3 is TGTGCCAGCAGCCTTATAGGGGGCGGTTCACCCCTCCACTTT.

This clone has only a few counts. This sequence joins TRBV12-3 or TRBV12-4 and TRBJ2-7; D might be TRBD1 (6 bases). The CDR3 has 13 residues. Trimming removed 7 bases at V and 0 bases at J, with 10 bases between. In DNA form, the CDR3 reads TGTGCCAGCACCTTGACAGGCTCCTACGAGCAGTACTTC. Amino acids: CASTLTGSYEQYF.

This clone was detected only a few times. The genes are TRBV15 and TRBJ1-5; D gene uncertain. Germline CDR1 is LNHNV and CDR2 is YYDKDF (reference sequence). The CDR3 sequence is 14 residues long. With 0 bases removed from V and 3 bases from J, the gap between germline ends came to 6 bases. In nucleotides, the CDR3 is TGTGCCACCAGCAGAGACCCCATCAATCAGCCCCAGCATTTT. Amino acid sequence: CATSRDPINQPQHF.

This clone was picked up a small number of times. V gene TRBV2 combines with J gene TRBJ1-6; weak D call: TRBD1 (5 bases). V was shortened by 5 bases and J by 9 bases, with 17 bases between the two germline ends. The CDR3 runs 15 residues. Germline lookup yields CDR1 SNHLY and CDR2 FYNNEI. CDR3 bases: TGTGCCAGCAGTCCCTCCGAAAGCAGGGCTTCACCCCTCCACTTT. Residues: CASSPSESRASPLHF. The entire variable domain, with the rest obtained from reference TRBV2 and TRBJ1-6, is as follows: EPEVTQTPSHQVTQMGQEVILRCVPISNHLYFYWYRQILGQKVEFLVSFYNNEISEKSEIFDDQFSVERPDGSNFTLKIRSTKLEDSAMYFCASSPSESRASPLHFGNGTRLTVT.

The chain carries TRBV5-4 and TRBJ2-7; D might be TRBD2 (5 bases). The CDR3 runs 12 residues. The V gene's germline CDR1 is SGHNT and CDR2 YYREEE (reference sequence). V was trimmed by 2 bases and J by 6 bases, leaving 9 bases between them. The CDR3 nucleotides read TGTGCCAGCAGCTTTAACGGGATCGAGCAGTACTTC. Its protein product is CASSFNGIEQYF. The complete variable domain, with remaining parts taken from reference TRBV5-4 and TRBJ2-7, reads ETGVTQSPTHLIKTRGQQVTLRCSSQSGHNTVSWYQQALGQGPQFIFQYYREEENGRGNFPPRFSGLQFPNYSSELNVNALELDDSALYLCASSFNGIEQYFGPGTRLTVT.

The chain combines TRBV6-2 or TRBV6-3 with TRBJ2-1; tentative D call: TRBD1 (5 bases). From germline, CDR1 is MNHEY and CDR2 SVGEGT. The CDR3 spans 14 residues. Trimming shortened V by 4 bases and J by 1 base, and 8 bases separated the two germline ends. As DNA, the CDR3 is TGTGCCAGCAGTTTTCAGGGATCCTACAATGAGCAGTTCTTC. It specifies CASSFQGSYNEQFF.

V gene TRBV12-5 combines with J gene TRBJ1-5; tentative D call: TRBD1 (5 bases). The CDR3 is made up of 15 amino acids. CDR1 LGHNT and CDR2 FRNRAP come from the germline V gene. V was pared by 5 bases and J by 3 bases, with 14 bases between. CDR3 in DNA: TGTGCTAGTGGTCCAGGGTTCGACAACAATCAGCCCCAGCATTTT. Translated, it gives CASGPGFDNNQPQHF. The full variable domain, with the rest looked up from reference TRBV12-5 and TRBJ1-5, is DARVTQTPRHKVTEMGQEVTMRCQPILGHNTVFWYRQTMMQGLELLAYFRNRAPLDDSGMPKDRFSAEMPDATLATLKIQPSEPRDSAVYFCASGPGFDNNQPQHFGDGTRLSIL.

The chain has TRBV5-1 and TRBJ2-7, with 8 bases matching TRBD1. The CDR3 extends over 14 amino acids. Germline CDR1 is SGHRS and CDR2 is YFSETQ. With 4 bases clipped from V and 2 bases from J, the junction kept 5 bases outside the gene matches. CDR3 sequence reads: CASSLDREAYEQYF. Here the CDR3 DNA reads TGCGCCAGCAGCCTGGACAGGGAAGCCTACGAGCAGTACTTC.

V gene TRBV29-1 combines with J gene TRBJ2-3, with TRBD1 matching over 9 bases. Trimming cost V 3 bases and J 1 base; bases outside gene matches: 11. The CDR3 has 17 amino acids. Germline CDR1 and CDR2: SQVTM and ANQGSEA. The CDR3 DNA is TGCAGCGTTGAGTCCCGGGACAGGGTAAGGGGCACAGATACGCAGTATTTT. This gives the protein CSVESRDRVRGTDTQYF.

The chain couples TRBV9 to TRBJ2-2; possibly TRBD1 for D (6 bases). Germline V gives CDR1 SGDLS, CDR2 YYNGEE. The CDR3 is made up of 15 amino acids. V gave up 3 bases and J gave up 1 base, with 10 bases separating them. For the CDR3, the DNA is TGTGCCAGCAGCGAGGGACACCAGAACACCGGGGAGCTGTTTTTT. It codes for CASSEGHQNTGELFF.